This T cell receptor beta chain was documented in a study of blood T cell repertoires in COVID-19. Method: immunoSEQ multiplex PCR; TCRdb's copy keeps in-frame clones and lacks some. The sample has about 68,000 clones; roughly 79% are singletons. The source is a woman in her sixties or seventies with acute or convalescent COVID-19. Sequencing was performed on peripheral blood.

The CDR3 protein is CASHLDISFYNEQFF. The CDR3 DNA follows: TGTGCCAGTCATCTGGACATAAGCTTCTACAATGAGCAGTTCTTC. The chain joins TRBV6-6 to TRBJ2-1; possibly TRBD1 for D (5 bases). Germline loops: CDR1 MNHNY, CDR2 SVGAGI (reference sequence). This CDR3 region has 15 residues. V was trimmed by 9 bases and J by 3 bases, leaving 18 bases between them.